This T cell receptor (beta chain) was recovered during a study of cytomegalovirus exposure and HLA in healthy donors. Use of 60 Vbeta and 13 Jbeta primers characterized the PCR. Profiling relied on immunoSEQ multiplex PCR, and the TCRdb table lists in-frame clones only, not all of them. In the table there are roughly 130,000 clones, just under 85% of which are singletons. In germline, CDR1 is SEHNR, CDR2 FQNEAQ (reference sequence). The CDR3 consists of 18 residues. Unmatched junction bases numbered 13, after V lost 2 bases and J lost 5 bases. This sequence joins TRBV7-9 and TRBJ1-4; 8 positions match TRBD1. The sequence was collected from a boy aged 2 to 10 in good health and CMV-seronegative. Sequences were obtained from PBMCs. This chain's CDR3 is CASSLRLGQVPLNEKLFF. CDR3 sequence (DNA): TGTGCCAGCAGCTTACGTCTGGGACAGGTCCCTCTGAATGAAAAACTGTTTTTT.